The rows below give T cell receptor beta chains drawn from one sample of a study of T cell repertoires in cytomegalovirus infection. These TCRs are of unknown antigen specificity. TCRdb reanalysed the reads using MiXCR and keeps one entry per CDR3 protein. This table has fewer than 200,000 distinct CDR3 sequences, less than 25% appearing once. The sequences come from CD8+ T cells from cultured PBMCs, collected from culture after CMV antigen stimulation. These TCRs come from a human donor in good health (CMV status not recorded). Some clones in this sample may be carry-over from other donors' samples. CDR3s include the opening cysteine and the closing phenylalanine or tryptophan. A D gene is named only where the DNA matches it firmly. Size values are once, few and many counts, or a class for expanded clones, and some rows have none.

size,V,J,D,CDR3,DNA
many,TRBV2,TRBJ1-6,NA,CASSEARRNNSPLHF,TGTGCCAGCAGTGAAGCTCGGCGGAATAATTCACCCCTCCACTTT
medium-sized,TRBV6-1,TRBJ2-5,NA,CASTRESQETQYF,TGTGCCAGCACCAGGGAGTCCCAAGAGACCCAGTACTTC
once,TRBV3-1,TRBJ2-7,NA,CASSQWTGSSYEQYF,TGTGCCAGCAGCCAGTGGACTGGGAGCTCCTACGAGCAGTACTTC
NA,TRBV12-3/TRBV12-4,TRBJ2-5,TRBD1,CATRGLGETQYF,TGTGCCACCAGGGGGCTCGGAGAGACCCAGTACTTC
few,TRBV4-1,TRBJ2-1,TRBD2,CASSQEASGGADEQFF,TGCGCCAGCAGCCAAGAAGCTAGCGGGGGGGCTGATGAGCAGTTCTTC
few,TRBV6-2/TRBV6-3,TRBJ2-5,TRBD1,CASSYPDRGETQYF,TGTGCCAGCAGTTACCCGGACAGGGGAGAGACCCAGTACTTC
few,TRBV24-1,TRBJ2-7,NA,CATSDTPSGESSYEQYF,TGTGCCACCAGTGATACCCCTTCCGGGGAGAGCTCCTACGAGCAGTACTTC
few,TRBV7-2,TRBJ2-3,NA,CASSLRGGATDTQYF,TGTGCCAGCAGCTTAAGGGGGGGGGCAACAGATACGCAGTATTTT
few,TRBV6-2/TRBV6-3,TRBJ2-4,NA,CASSYVKNIQYF,TGTGCCAGCAGTTACGTCAAAAACATTCAGTACTTC
NA,TRBV25-1,TRBJ2-2,NA,CASSEPAGTGELFF,TGTGCCAGCAGTGAGCCGGCGGGGACCGGGGAGCTGTTTTTT
few,TRBV27,TRBJ1-1,TRBD1,CASSLYRGVDTEAFF,TGTGCCAGCAGTTTGTACAGGGGGGTCGACACTGAAGCTTTCTTT
once,TRBV7-9,TRBJ2-1,NA,CASSLGDGLDEQFF,TGTGCCAGCAGCTTAGGGGACGGACTTGATGAGCAGTTCTTC
NA,TRBV7-6,TRBJ2-5,TRBD2,CASSLGGGQETQYF,TGTGCCAGCAGCTTAGGCGGGGGGCAAGAGACCCAGTACTTC
NA,TRBV7-2,TRBJ1-5,NA,CASSLGAGPYSNQPQHF,TGTGCCAGCAGCTTAGGAGCAGGGCCCTATAGCAATCAGCCCCAGCATTTT
many,TRBV15,TRBJ2-5,NA,CATSRSSRPRETQYF,TGTGCCACCAGCAGATCCTCAAGGCCGAGGGAGACCCAGTACTTC
NA,TRBV7-8,TRBJ1-1,NA,CASSLVAEALPTEAFF,TGTGCCAGCAGCTTAGTGGCAGAAGCACTCCCCACTGAAGCTTTCTTT
many,TRBV7-2,TRBJ2-3,NA,CASSFGHTDTQYF,TGTGCCAGCAGCTTCGGACACACAGATACGCAGTATTTT
few,TRBV4-2,TRBJ1-3,NA,CASSQDRGIGNTGNTIYF,TGTGCCAGCAGCCAAGATCGGGGAATCGGTAATACTGGAAACACCATATATTTT
NA,TRBV6-8,TRBJ1-1,TRBD1,CASSWTGVEAFF,TGTGCCAGCAGCTGGACAGGGGTTGAAGCTTTCTTT
many,TRBV7-8,TRBJ2-1,NA,CASSINRGPGEQFF,TGTGCCAGCAGCATTAACCGGGGCCCTGGTGAGCAGTTCTTC
NA,TRBV12-3/TRBV12-4,TRBJ2-5,NA,CASSLSSGLGETQYF,TGTGCCAGCAGTTTAAGCTCTGGGCTGGGGGAGACCCAGTACTTC
few,TRBV7-6,TRBJ1-1,NA,CASSLAGLDTEAFF,TGTGCCAGCAGCTTAGCAGGGCTAGACACTGAAGCTTTCTTT
few,TRBV27,TRBJ2-3,TRBD2,CASRRTPSGAYTDTQYF,TGTGCCAGCAGGAGAACTCCTAGCGGGGCCTACACAGATACGCAGTATTTT
NA,TRBV7-9,TRBJ1-5,NA,CASSLPNQPQHF,TGTGCCAGCAGCCTCCCAAATCAGCCCCAGCATTTT
few,TRBV6-2/TRBV6-3,TRBJ2-7,NA,CASSSRQVKGAYEQYF,TGTGCCAGCAGTTCCCGGCAGGTCAAAGGAGCCTACGAGCAGTACTTC
NA,TRBV5-1,TRBJ2-1,NA,CASSDGGAEFF,TGCGCCAGCAGTGATGGGGGTGCAGAGTTCTTC
few,TRBV4-1,TRBJ1-6,NA,CASSIGPTYNSPLHF,TGCGCCAGCAGCATAGGACCTACTTATAATTCACCCCTCCACTTT
few,TRBV7-2,TRBJ1-2,TRBD1,CASSLNRGQGYTF,TGTGCCAGCAGCCTTAACAGGGGGCAAGGCTACACCTTC
NA,TRBV6-6,TRBJ1-2,TRBD1,CASSPDRGDWGWYGYTF,TGTGCCAGCAGCCCCGACAGGGGAGACTGGGGTTGGTATGGCTACACCTTC
few,TRBV6-5,TRBJ2-1,TRBD2,CASSQTSGGPHEQFF,TGTGCCAGCAGTCAAACTAGCGGGGGGCCCCATGAGCAGTTCTTC
few,TRBV5-6,TRBJ2-3,NA,CASSLGAAGSTDTQYF,TGTGCCAGCAGCTTGGGGGCAGCAGGGAGCACAGATACGCAGTATTTT
few,TRBV28,TRBJ2-1,NA,CASSLVRLNYNEQFF,TGTGCCAGCAGTTTGGTAAGATTAAACTACAATGAGCAGTTCTTC
many,TRBV15,TRBJ1-5,NA,CATLDSDSNQPQHF,TGTGCCACCCTTGACAGCGATAGCAATCAGCCCCAGCATTTT
NA,TRBV12-3/TRBV12-4,TRBJ2-1,TRBD1,CASSLSGQNEQFF,TGTGCCAGCAGTTTGTCGGGACAGAATGAGCAGTTCTTC
NA,TRBV11-3,TRBJ2-1,NA,CASSPDESFNEQFF,TGTGCCAGCAGCCCCGATGAGAGCTTCAATGAGCAGTTCTTC
NA,TRBV12-5,TRBJ1-1,TRBD1,CASGWTGTEAFF,TGTGCTAGTGGTTGGACAGGCACTGAAGCTTTCTTT
NA,TRBV7-2,TRBJ1-1,NA,CASSFLGSNTEAFF,TGTGCCAGCAGCTTCCTTGGGTCGAACACTGAAGCTTTCTTT
NA,TRBV7-2,TRBJ1-2,TRBD1,CASSLDRDRADYGYTF,TGTGCCAGCAGCTTAGACCGGGACAGGGCTGACTATGGCTACACCTTC
NA,TRBV12-5,TRBJ1-2,TRBD1,CASDGTGGVYGYTF,TGTGCTAGTGATGGGACAGGGGGCGTCTATGGCTACACCTTC
few,TRBV7-9,TRBJ1-6,NA,CASTRTDSPLHF,TGTGCCAGCACCCGGACAGATTCACCCCTCCACTTT
few,TRBV7-9,TRBJ2-7,TRBD1,CASSKSRQGFHEQYF,TGTGCCAGCAGCAAATCTCGACAGGGGTTCCACGAGCAGTACTTC
NA,TRBV7-8,TRBJ2-7,NA,CASSSPTGRDSYEQYF,TGTGCCAGCAGCTCCCCCACAGGGAGGGACTCCTACGAGCAGTACTTC
NA,TRBV7-9,TRBJ1-2,NA,CASSGTYDYTF,TGTGCCAGCAGCGGGACGTACGATTACACCTTC
many,TRBV4-1,TRBJ1-5,NA,CASSPPGSNQPQHF,TGCGCCAGCAGCCCTCCGGGAAGCAATCAGCCCCAGCATTTT
NA,TRBV7-2,TRBJ2-7,NA,CASSLTPTGAYEQYF,TGTGCCAGCAGCCTGACCCCAACTGGTGCCTACGAGCAGTACTTC
NA,TRBV27,TRBJ1-4,NA,CASRLQGVELFF,TGTGCCAGCCGTTTGCAGGGTGTAGAACTGTTTTTT
many,TRBV25-1,TRBJ2-7,NA,CASHRTGYEQYF,TGTGCCAGCCATCGGACGGGCTACGAGCAGTACTTC
medium-sized,TRBV7-2,TRBJ2-4,NA,CASSNIRGNIQYF,TGTGCCAGCAGCAACATACGAGGAAACATTCAGTACTTC
few,TRBV4-1,TRBJ2-7,NA,CASSLYSNSYEQYF,TGCGCCAGCAGCTTATACAGCAACTCCTACGAGCAGTACTTC